A selection of T cell receptor beta chains follows, all from one sample in a study of cytomegalovirus exposure and HLA in healthy donors. Clones were read by immunoSEQ multiplex PCR, and TCRdb kept only the in-frame ones, dropping some. The sample records 190,000 or so clones, over 80% being singletons. Sequencing was done on a sample of PBMCs. These receptors came from a man aged 50 to 60 in good health and CMV-seronegative. CDR3s include the opening cysteine and the closing phenylalanine or tryptophan. Fields, in order: clone size, V gene, D gene, J gene, CDR3 DNA, CDR3 protein. The D gene is left open where the match is weak. The listing skips clone size in some rows; elsewhere it reads once, few, many or a size class.

clone_size: .
v_call: TRBV7-9
d_call: .
j_call: TRBJ2-2
cdr3_nt: TGTGCCAGCAGCTTAGTTAGTATCATCGACACCGGGGAGCTGTTTTTT
cdr3_aa: CASSLVSIIDTGELFF

clone_size: few
v_call: TRBV18
d_call: TRBD2
j_call: TRBJ2-2
cdr3_nt: TGTGCCAGCTCACCAATTTCGGGGGGTTACACCGGGGAGCTGTTTTTT
cdr3_aa: CASSPISGGYTGELFF

clone_size: .
v_call: TRBV6-5
d_call: .
j_call: TRBJ2-7
cdr3_nt: TGTGCCAGCAGTAATGGCGGGGGCCGCTCCTACGAGCAGTACTTC
cdr3_aa: CASSNGGGRSYEQYF

clone_size: .
v_call: TRBV19
d_call: TRBD2
j_call: TRBJ2-7
cdr3_nt: TGTGCCAGTAGTATGAACCGACTAGCGAGCGAGCAGTACTTC
cdr3_aa: CASSMNRLASEQYF

clone_size: .
v_call: TRBV28
d_call: .
j_call: TRBJ2-2
cdr3_nt: TGTGCCAGCAGTAGGATGGTCTCGGCGGGACCCAACACCGGGGAGCTGTTTTTT
cdr3_aa: CASSRMVSAGPNTGELFF

clone_size: .
v_call: TRBV11-2
d_call: .
j_call: TRBJ2-1
cdr3_nt: TGTGCCAGCGGCAAGGGGTACAATGAGCAGTTCTTC
cdr3_aa: CASGKGYNEQFF

clone_size: .
v_call: TRBV7-6
d_call: TRBD2
j_call: TRBJ2-1
cdr3_nt: TGTGCCAGCAGCTTTGGCGGGACTAGCGGGATATATGAGCAGTTCTTC
cdr3_aa: CASSFGGTSGIYEQFF

clone_size: .
v_call: TRBV10-3
d_call: TRBD2
j_call: TRBJ2-1
cdr3_nt: TGTGCCATCACCTCGGGACTAGCAAGCCATGAGCAGTTCTTC
cdr3_aa: CAITSGLASHEQFF

clone_size: .
v_call: TRBV7-9
d_call: TRBD1
j_call: TRBJ2-5
cdr3_nt: TGTGCCAGCAGCCCCATGGGACAGGGGTACCAAGAGACCCAGTACTTC
cdr3_aa: CASSPMGQGYQETQYF

clone_size: .
v_call: TRBV19
d_call: TRBD1
j_call: TRBJ1-5
cdr3_nt: TGTGCCAGTAGTACTCGGACAGGGAGAAACAATCAGCCCCAGCATTTT
cdr3_aa: CASSTRTGRNNQPQHF

clone_size: .
v_call: TRBV6-5
d_call: TRBD1
j_call: TRBJ1-2
cdr3_nt: TGTGCCAGCACCACAGGACAGGGGAGCCAGGGCTACACCTTC
cdr3_aa: CASTTGQGSQGYTF

clone_size: .
v_call: TRBV16
d_call: .
j_call: TRBJ1-1
cdr3_nt: TGTGCCAGCAGCCAATCTAACAGCCGGAACACTGAAGCTTTCTTT
cdr3_aa: CASSQSNSRNTEAFF

clone_size: .
v_call: TRBV7-9
d_call: .
j_call: TRBJ1-4
cdr3_nt: TGTGCCAGCAGCTTACAGGTTTTTACGACTAATGAAAAACTGTTTTTT
cdr3_aa: CASSLQVFTTNEKLFF

clone_size: .
v_call: TRBV28
d_call: .
j_call: TRBJ2-1
cdr3_nt: TGTGCCACCAGGATATTTAGACTTTCCACCGCCCGCTCCTACAATGAGCAGTTCTTC
cdr3_aa: CATRIFRLSTARSYNEQFF

clone_size: .
v_call: TRBV19
d_call: .
j_call: TRBJ1-4
cdr3_nt: TGTGCCAGTAGTATACAGGCGTCTAATGAAAAACTGTTTTTT
cdr3_aa: CASSIQASNEKLFF

clone_size: .
v_call: TRBV6-6
d_call: .
j_call: TRBJ1-6
cdr3_nt: TGTGCCAGCAGTATTGGACAGACTTCACCCCTCCACTTT
cdr3_aa: CASSIGQTSPLHF